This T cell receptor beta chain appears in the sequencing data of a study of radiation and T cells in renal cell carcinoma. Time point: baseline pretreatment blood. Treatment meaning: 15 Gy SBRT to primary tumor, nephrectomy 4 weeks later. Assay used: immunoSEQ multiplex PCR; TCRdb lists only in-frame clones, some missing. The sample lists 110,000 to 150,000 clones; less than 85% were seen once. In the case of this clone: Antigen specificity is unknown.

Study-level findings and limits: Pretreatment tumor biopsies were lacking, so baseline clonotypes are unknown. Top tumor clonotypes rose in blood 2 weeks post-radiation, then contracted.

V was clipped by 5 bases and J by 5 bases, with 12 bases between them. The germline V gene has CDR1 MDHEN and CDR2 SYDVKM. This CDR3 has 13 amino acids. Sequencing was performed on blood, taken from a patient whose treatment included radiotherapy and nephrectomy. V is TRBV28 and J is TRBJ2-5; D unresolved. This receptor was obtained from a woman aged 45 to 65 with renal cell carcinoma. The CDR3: CASSPPYLETQYF. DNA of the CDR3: TGTGCCAGCAGTCCCCCCTATCTGGAGACCCAGTACTTC.